In its sample, the clone carrying this T cell receptor beta chain was seen a few times. The V gene's germline CDR1 is SGHDT and CDR2 YYEEEE. This CDR3 has 16 residues. With V trimmed by 4 bases and J by 2 bases, 9 bases remained unmatched. The time point is: patch test 2, 6 weeks after DPC sensitization. Documented treatment: therapeutic diphenylcyclopropenone sensitization with weekly scalp DPC. Patch tests were applied only after blood draws. The sample belongs to a study of human T cells and chemical hapten exposure. Background on the study: Epicutaneous patch tests delivered 0.01% DPC to the upper back, with evaluation at 6 days. Patients were mainly female, each with alopecia areata, totalis or universalis.

The library put unique molecular identifiers onto individual cDNA molecules. From the RACE reads, TCRdb called clonotypes with MiXCR, one entry per CDR3 protein. This table holds about 140,000 distinct CDR3 sequences, over 9.5% found once. V gene TRBV5-6 combines with J gene TRBJ1-2; the match to TRBD1 covers 9 bases. This specimen consisted of whole blood, obtained in connection with sensitization to the hapten diphenylcyclopropenone (DPC). The receptor's source is a woman in her fifties or sixties with alopecia areata. Some clones in this sample may be carry-over from other donors' samples. Written as DNA, the CDR3 is TGTGCCAGCAGCCTACCCGGACAGGGGCTAAACTATGGCTACACCTTC. Amino acid sequence: CASSLPGQGLNYGYTF.